Listed below are T cell receptor beta chains from one sample, sequenced in a study of CD8+ T cells in alopecia areata. This table comes from immunoSEQ multiplex PCR, and its TCRdb copy is limited to in-frame clones, with some not included. The sample has 150,000 or so clones; 70% to 90% are singletons. The sample here was CD8+ T cells sorted from blood, taken at week 4, from a patient treated with tofacitinib. These receptors originate from a human donor with alopecia areata. Each CDR3 is given with its conserved first and last residue. The D gene is left open where the match is weak. Size is stated for part of the rows, as once, few or many counts, or as a class when the clone is expanded.

D gene: -
V gene: TRBV6-5
J gene: TRBJ1-4
clone size: -
CDR3 protein: CASSEGGPEKLFF
CDR3 DNA: TGTGCCAGCAGTGAGGGGGGCCCTGAAAAACTGTTTTTT

D gene: -
V gene: TRBV5-1
J gene: TRBJ2-5
clone size: -
CDR3 protein: CASSNGHDGAQYF
CDR3 DNA: TGCGCCAGCAGCAACGGACACGACGGGGCCCAGTACTTC

D gene: -
V gene: TRBV6-5
J gene: TRBJ2-7
clone size: -
CDR3 protein: CASRTGISYEQYF
CDR3 DNA: TGTGCCAGCAGAACCGGGATCTCCTACGAGCAGTACTTC

D gene: -
V gene: TRBV30
J gene: TRBJ2-1
clone size: -
CDR3 protein: CAWIEEGALFSYNEQFF
CDR3 DNA: TGTGCCTGGATTGAGGAGGGTGCACTCTTCTCCTACAATGAGCAGTTCTTC

D gene: TRBD2
V gene: TRBV4-1
J gene: TRBJ2-1
clone size: -
CDR3 protein: CARGKTSGPNEQFF
CDR3 DNA: TGCGCCAGAGGGAAGACTAGCGGGCCCAATGAGCAGTTCTTC

D gene: TRBD2
V gene: TRBV27
J gene: TRBJ2-7
clone size: -
CDR3 protein: CASSLSGQANEQYF
CDR3 DNA: TGTGCCAGCAGTCTTAGCGGGCAGGCCAACGAGCAGTACTTC

D gene: -
V gene: TRBV9
J gene: TRBJ2-1
clone size: -
CDR3 protein: CASSSQLPHINNEQFF
CDR3 DNA: TGTGCCAGCAGCTCTCAATTGCCCCATATAAACAATGAGCAGTTCTTC

D gene: -
V gene: TRBV9
J gene: TRBJ2-1
clone size: -
CDR3 protein: CASSVDGCGVYNEQFF
CDR3 DNA: TGTGCCAGCAGCGTAGACGGTTGCGGAGTATACAATGAGCAGTTCTTC

D gene: -
V gene: TRBV4-1
J gene: TRBJ2-7
clone size: -
CDR3 protein: CASSQEGGKFAYEQYF
CDR3 DNA: TGCGCCAGCAGCCAAGAGGGCGGGAAGTTCGCCTACGAGCAGTACTTC

D gene: -
V gene: TRBV29-1
J gene: TRBJ1-1
clone size: -
CDR3 protein: CSVVGTINLNTEAFF
CDR3 DNA: TGCAGCGTAGTTGGGACAATCAATTTGAACACTGAAGCTTTCTTT

D gene: -
V gene: TRBV6-5
J gene: TRBJ1-1
clone size: -
CDR3 protein: CASSYVAGREAFF
CDR3 DNA: TGTGCCAGCAGTTACGTAGCAGGGCGTGAAGCTTTCTTT

D gene: -
V gene: TRBV14
J gene: TRBJ1-1
clone size: -
CDR3 protein: CASSQEARIATEAFF
CDR3 DNA: TGTGCCAGCAGCCAAGAGGCCCGTATTGCCACTGAAGCTTTCTTT

D gene: -
V gene: TRBV6-1
J gene: TRBJ1-2
clone size: -
CDR3 protein: CASSTPQLF
CDR3 DNA: TGTGCCAGCTCCACCCCGCAACTATTC

D gene: TRBD1
V gene: TRBV29-1
J gene: TRBJ1-5
clone size: -
CDR3 protein: CSVRQGNSNQPQHF
CDR3 DNA: TGCAGCGTTCGACAGGGAAATAGCAATCAGCCCCAGCATTTT

D gene: -
V gene: TRBV29-1
J gene: TRBJ2-7
clone size: -
CDR3 protein: CSARGLPGSYEQYF
CDR3 DNA: TGCAGCGCCAGAGGACTCCCAGGTTCCTACGAGCAGTACTTC

D gene: TRBD2
V gene: TRBV9
J gene: TRBJ2-1
clone size: -
CDR3 protein: CASSPPGTSGVHEQFF
CDR3 DNA: TGTGCCAGCAGCCCCCCCGGGACTAGCGGAGTTCATGAGCAGTTCTTC

D gene: TRBD1
V gene: TRBV27
J gene: TRBJ1-5
clone size: -
CDR3 protein: CASGQGRYSNQPQHF
CDR3 DNA: TGTGCCAGCGGACAGGGGCGCTATAGCAATCAGCCCCAGCATTTT

D gene: TRBD1
V gene: TRBV4-1
J gene: TRBJ2-7
clone size: -
CDR3 protein: CASSPGQGEFYEQYF
CDR3 DNA: TGCGCCAGCAGCCCAGGACAGGGGGAGTTCTACGAGCAGTACTTC

D gene: -
V gene: TRBV7-2
J gene: TRBJ2-5
clone size: few
CDR3 protein: CASSSGRTANQYF
CDR3 DNA: TGTGCCAGCAGCTCCGGTCGGACAGCAAACCAGTACTTC

D gene: TRBD1
V gene: TRBV4-2
J gene: TRBJ2-2
clone size: -
CDR3 protein: CASSQGGTGITGELFF
CDR3 DNA: TGTGCCAGCAGCCAAGGCGGGACAGGGATCACCGGGGAGCTGTTTTTT

D gene: -
V gene: TRBV6-5
J gene: TRBJ1-2
clone size: -
CDR3 protein: CASRDRANYGYTF
CDR3 DNA: TGTGCCTCCCGGGATAGGGCCAACTATGGCTACACCTTC

D gene: -
V gene: TRBV10-2
J gene: TRBJ2-3
clone size: -
CDR3 protein: CASSEVSHRTDTQYF
CDR3 DNA: TGCGCCAGCAGTGAGGTTTCACACCGCACAGATACGCAGTATTTT

D gene: -
V gene: TRBV15
J gene: TRBJ1-5
clone size: once
CDR3 protein: CATSRDWLGSSNQPQHF
CDR3 DNA: TGTGCCACCAGCAGAGATTGGTTGGGCTCGAGCAATCAGCCCCAGCATTTT

D gene: -
V gene: TRBV9
J gene: TRBJ2-3
clone size: -
CDR3 protein: CASSVEVTGTDTQYF
CDR3 DNA: TGTGCCAGCAGCGTAGAGGTCACTGGCACAGATACGCAGTATTTT

D gene: -
V gene: TRBV5-4
J gene: TRBJ2-7
clone size: few
CDR3 protein: CASSLGYEQYF
CDR3 DNA: TGTGCCAGCAGCCTGGGATACGAGCAGTACTTC

D gene: TRBD1
V gene: TRBV4-1
J gene: TRBJ1-2
clone size: -
CDR3 protein: CASSQGQNYGYTF
CDR3 DNA: TGCGCCAGCAGCCAGGGACAGAACTATGGCTACACCTTC

D gene: -
V gene: TRBV7-2
J gene: TRBJ2-7
clone size: -
CDR3 protein: CASSDPRAALEQYF
CDR3 DNA: TGTGCCAGCAGCGATCCACGGGCCGCACTCGAGCAGTACTTC

D gene: TRBD2
V gene: TRBV4-1
J gene: TRBJ2-7
clone size: -
CDR3 protein: CASSQSRGTSGNEQYF
CDR3 DNA: TGCGCCAGCAGCCAGTCCCGAGGGACTAGCGGGAACGAGCAGTACTTC

D gene: -
V gene: TRBV7-9
J gene: TRBJ2-3
clone size: -
CDR3 protein: CASSPRPGNPTDTQYF
CDR3 DNA: TGTGCCAGCAGCCCCCGGCCGGGAAACCCCACAGATACGCAGTATTTT

D gene: -
V gene: TRBV7-9
J gene: TRBJ2-7
clone size: -
CDR3 protein: CASLSPEVDEQYF
CDR3 DNA: TGTGCCAGCCTGTCGCCGGAGGTCGACGAGCAGTACTTC